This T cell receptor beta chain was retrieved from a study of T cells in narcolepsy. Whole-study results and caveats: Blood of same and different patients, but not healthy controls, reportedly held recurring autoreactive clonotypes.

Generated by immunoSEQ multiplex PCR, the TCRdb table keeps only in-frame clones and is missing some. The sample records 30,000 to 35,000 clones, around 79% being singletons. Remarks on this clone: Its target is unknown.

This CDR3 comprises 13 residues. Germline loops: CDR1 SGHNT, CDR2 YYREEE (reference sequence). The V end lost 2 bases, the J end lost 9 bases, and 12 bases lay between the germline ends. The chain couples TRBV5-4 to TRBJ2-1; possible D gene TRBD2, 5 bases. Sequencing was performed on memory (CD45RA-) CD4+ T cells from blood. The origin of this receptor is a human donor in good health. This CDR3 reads CASSFRVAGEQFF. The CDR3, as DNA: TGTGCCAGCAGCTTTAGAGTGGCGGGTGAGCAGTTCTTC.